This section outlines one TCR beta chain sequence together with its context. The sample comes from a study of blood T cells in healthy people across ages. The CDR3 totals 15 residues. Germline CDR1 is SNHLY and CDR2 is FYNNEI. The V and J ends lost 6 bases and 5 bases, in that order; junction bases with no gene match: 7. PCR was performed a second time for about 7 to 12 cycles using a sample-barcoded 5' primer and a J-beta primer mix. Each cDNA molecule was tagged by a template-switch adaptor with 12 random nucleotides. Each of the samples gave a minimum of 2.5 million paired-end reads that contained CDR3. TCRdb analysed the 5' RACE reads with MiXCR anew, one entry per CDR3 protein. The sample gives about 1 million distinct CDR3 sequences, 40% to 45% of which show up once; approximately 17% is in the top ten.

This sequence was found in a woman between 55 and 75 years old in good health. The chain couples TRBV2 to TRBJ2-5; 12 bases fit TRBD2. Sequencing used blood. The CDR3 DNA reads as TGTGCCAGCAGCGGACTAGCGGGAATCAGGGAGACCCAGTACTTC. Its translation: CASSGLAGIRETQYF.